The 32 T cell receptor beta chains below come from one sample, sequenced in a study of shared clonotypes between healthy human individuals. CD45RO-negative, CCR7-selected cells formed the naive CD8 fraction, which excluded terminally differentiated effector memory CD45RA+ cells. The table came from immunoSEQ multiplex PCR; TCRdb's copy has only in-frame clones and leaves some out. The table lists about 2.2 million clones, roughly 91% of them singletons. The sequenced material came from naive CD8+ T cells from PBMCs. The receptor source for this set is a man between 18 and 29 years old in good health. Some clones in this sample may be carry-over from other donors' samples.

The chain combines TRBV6-1 with TRBJ1-5, with D possibly matching TRBD1 (6 bases). V was trimmed by 10 bases and J by 3 bases, leaving 19 bases between them. The germline gives CDR1 MNHNS, CDR2 SASEGT. The CDR3 length is 15 residues. In DNA form, the CDR3 reads TGTGCCACCCAGCTAGTACAGGGAGTCAATCAGCCCCAGCATTTT. Translation: CATQLVQGVNQPQHF.

This clone was detected only once. J is TRBJ2-1 and V is TRBV27; D is undetermined. The CDR3 spans 15 residues. Germline loops: CDR1 MNHEY, CDR2 SMNVEV (reference sequence). V was clipped by 6 bases and J by 0 bases, with 12 bases between them. The CDR3 DNA reads as TGTGCCAGCAGCCCCCGGGCTACCTCCTACAATGAGCAGTTCTTC. It encodes CASSPRATSYNEQFF.

The rearrangement links TRBV4-2 to TRBJ2-7; 8 bases fit TRBD1. J was trimmed by 3 bases and V by 3 bases; bases with no gene match: 4. CDR1 and CDR2 (germline): LGHNA, YNFKEQ. The CDR3 covers 14 residues. The CDR3 is CASSHHRGNYEQYF. CDR3 nucleotides: TGTGCCAGCAGCCACCACAGGGGGAACTACGAGCAGTACTTC.

J is TRBJ1-4 and V is TRBV7-9; the match to TRBD1 covers 7 bases. The V gene's germline CDR1 is SEHNR and CDR2 FQNEAQ (reference sequence). The CDR3 runs to 15 residues. The V gene end was trimmed by 5 bases and the J gene end by 5 bases; junction bases not matched to a gene: 8. The CDR3 reads CASSVSGGRNEKLFF. The DNA for the CDR3 is TGTGCCAGCAGCGTCTCAGGGGGACGGAATGAAAAACTGTTTTTT.

This sequence joins TRBV7-8 and TRBJ2-1; perhaps TRBD1 as D (5 bases). The CDR3 consists of 18 residues. V was pared by 2 bases and J by 0 bases, with 17 bases between. The germline gives CDR1 SGHVS, CDR2 FQNEAQ. The CDR3 region has the DNA TGTGCCAGCAGCTTAACCTATGGGTATGGGGCCTCCTACAATGAGCAGTTCTTC. The encoded protein is CASSLTYGYGASYNEQFF.

The genes are TRBV6-4 and TRBJ2-1, with 9 nucleotides matching TRBD1. The CDR3 is 16 residues long. V was clipped by 2 bases and J by 4 bases; unmatched bases: 6. The germline V gene encodes CDR1 MRHNA and CDR2 SNTAGT. CDR3 loop: CASSDDKGQGYNEQFF. The CDR3 DNA reads as TGTGCCAGCAGTGACGATAAGGGACAGGGATACAATGAGCAGTTCTTC.

V is TRBV27 and J is TRBJ1-1; D gene unclear. Germline V CDR1 and CDR2: MNHEY, SMNVEV (reference sequence). V dropped 2 bases and J dropped 1 base, with 11 bases sitting between them. There are 15 residues in the CDR3. The CDR3 loop is CASSLIGETNTEAFF. The DNA for the CDR3 is TGTGCCAGCAGTTTAATTGGGGAAACGAACACTGAAGCTTTCTTT.

The CDR3 region is CSVVRGVSNQPQHF. The CDR3 region has the DNA TGCAGCGTTGTACGGGGGGTTAGCAATCAGCCCCAGCATTTT. The chain combines TRBV29-1 with TRBJ1-5, with TRBD1 as a possible D gene (5 bases). Looked up from germline, CDR1 is SQVTM and CDR2 is ANQGSEA. Trimming stripped 4 bases from V and 0 bases from J, with 10 bases between. The CDR3 totals 14 residues.

Note on this clone: Other DNA variants within this sample encode the same CDR3. The rearrangement joins TRBV9 to TRBJ1-5; D gene unclear. The CDR3 covers 14 residues. Per the germline V gene, CDR1 is SGDLS and CDR2 is YYNGEE. Trimming took off 0 bases at V and 1 base at J, with 5 bases between the two ends. For the CDR3, the DNA is TGTGCCAGCAGCGTAGACGGAAGCAATCAGCCCCAGCATTTT. Its protein is CASSVDGSNQPQHF.

The genes are TRBV6-5 and TRBJ2-7; TRBD1 matches 8 bases. Losses at the gene ends were 2 bases for V and 2 bases for J; bases not matched to a gene: 2. From germline, CDR1 is MNHEY and CDR2 SVGAGI. The CDR3 consists of 14 residues. Here the CDR3 DNA reads TGTGCCAGCAGTTACCGGGGACAGGCCTACGAGCAGTACTTC. Amino acids: CASSYRGQAYEQYF.

This chain connects TRBV27 to TRBJ1-2; tentative D call: TRBD1 (6 bases). Germline CDR1 is MNHEY and CDR2 is SMNVEV (reference sequence). The V end was cut by 7 bases, the J end by 4 bases, with 10 bases between. The CDR3 has 12 amino acids. The CDR3 nucleotides are TGTGCCAGCAAGGGGACAAGCTATGGCTACACCTTC. Residues: CASKGTSYGYTF.

A note on this clone: Other DNA sequences in the same sample also yield this CDR3. The chain is built from TRBV19 and TRBJ2-7, with TRBD2 matching 12 bases. The CDR3 loop spans 14 amino acids. Trimming removed 8 bases from V and 4 bases from J; junction bases left unmatched: 6. From germline, CDR1 is LNHDA and CDR2 SQIVND (reference sequence). The CDR3 DNA is TGTGCCAGTTCCCCGGGACTAGCGGGTTACGAGCAGTACTTC. Translated: CASSPGLAGYEQYF.

The chain uses TRBV13 and TRBJ1-1, with 11 bases aligning to TRBD1. CDR1 is PRHDT, CDR2 FYEKMQ, per germline (reference sequence). V was pared by 5 bases and J by 7 bases, with 9 bases of the junction left unmatched. This CDR3 comprises 15 residues. This chain's CDR3 is CASSPGGQGDREAFF. CDR3 sequence (DNA): TGTGCCAGCAGCCCCGGGGGACAGGGGGACCGTGAAGCTTTCTTT. The variable domain in full, completed from reference TRBV13 and TRBJ1-1, reads AAGVIQSPRHLIKEKRETATLKCYPIPRHDTVYWYQQGPGQDPQFLISFYEKMQSDKGSIPDRFSAQQFSDYHSELNMSSLELGDSALYFCASSPGGQGDREAFFGQGTRLTVV.

This clone appeared a single time. J is TRBJ2-7 and V is TRBV4-3; D perhaps matches TRBD1 (6 bases). Per germline, CDR1 LGHNA and CDR2 YSLEER. The CDR3 runs to 14 residues. V shed 4 bases and J shed 4 bases, with 14 bases lying between them. The CDR3 nucleotides read TGCGCCAGCAGCCCAGACAGGACCTCTTACGAGCAGTACTTC. It translates to CASSPDRTSYEQYF.

Note on this clone: This CDR3 fails to terminate in the conserved phenylalanine or tryptophan, so it likely reflects a read error. No DNA is shown, since the ends of the CDR3 on it are uncertain; the CDR3 is the one TCRdb lists. The V gene is TRBV28, the J gene TRBJ2-3; no DNA check was done on the table's D call, TRBD2. 8 amino acids form the CDR3, both terminal residues included. Germline V gene lookup returns CDR1 MDHEN and CDR2 SYDVKM. CDR3 sequence: CASTTSSL.

This sequence joins TRBV6-6 and TRBJ2-2; a weak D match, TRBD1 (8 bases). V lost 7 bases, J lost 4 bases, and 16 bases lay in between. The CDR3 is 15 amino acids. CDR1 is MNHNY, CDR2 SVGAGI, per germline (reference sequence). This chain's CDR3 is CASTLQGGITGELFF. As DNA, the CDR3 is TGTGCCAGCACCCTACAGGGGGGGATCACCGGGGAGCTGTTTTTT.

This chain joins TRBV27 and TRBJ2-7, with 11 bases matching TRBD2. Germline V gene sequence: CDR1 MNHEY, CDR2 SMNVEV (reference sequence). The V gene end was trimmed by 5 bases and the J gene end by 1 base; junction bases not matched to a gene: 7. CDR3 length: 16 amino acids. The DNA for the CDR3 is TGTGCCAGCAGTCCCCGACTAGCGGGGCTTTCCTACGAGCAGTACTTC. Translation gives CASSPRLAGLSYEQYF.

The genes are TRBV16 and TRBJ2-7; maybe TRBD1 (6 bases). This CDR3 has 14 amino acids. V was trimmed by 0 bases and J by 5 bases, leaving 11 bases between them. Germline V gives CDR1 KGHSY, CDR2 FQNENV. CDR3: CASSQSYRENEQYF. In nucleotides, the CDR3 is TGTGCCAGCAGCCAATCATACAGGGAAAACGAGCAGTACTTC.

The V gene is TRBV7-9, the J gene TRBJ2-7; tentatively, D is TRBD2 (7 bases). The germline V and J ends were trimmed by 5 bases and 5 bases, with 13 bases remaining between them. The CDR3 runs to 13 residues. In germline, CDR1 is SEHNR, CDR2 FQNEAQ (reference sequence). The CDR3 bases are TGTGCCAGCAGCCCCGGGGGGCCCCACGAGCAGTACTTC. It yields the protein CASSPGGPHEQYF.

V gene TRBV28 combines with J gene TRBJ2-7; D may correspond to TRBD1 or TRBD2 (5 bases each). The CDR3 runs 16 residues. In germline, CDR1 is MDHEN, CDR2 SYDVKM. V was trimmed by 6 bases and J by 3 bases, leaving 21 bases between them. DNA of the CDR3: TGTGCCAGCAGCCCGCGGGTAGGGGTAGGAGGCTACGAGCAGTACTTC. Translated: CASSPRVGVGGYEQYF. The full variable domain, rest sourced from reference TRBV28 and TRBJ2-7, is DVKVTQSSRYLVKRTGEKVFLECVQDMDHENMFWYRQDPGLGLRLIYFSYDVKMKEKGDIPEGYSVSREKKERFSLILESASTNQTSMYLCASSPRVGVGGYEQYFGPGTRLTVT.

The chain joins TRBV7-8 to TRBJ2-2; no reliable D call. In germline, CDR1 is SGHVS, CDR2 FQNEAQ. V gave up 0 bases and J gave up 3 bases, with 8 bases separating them. CDR3 size: 15 residues. The CDR3 spells CASSLAPSYTGELFF. The CDR3 DNA follows: TGTGCCAGCAGCTTAGCGCCCAGTTACACCGGGGAGCTGTTTTTT.

Of note for this clone: The identical CDR3 is also encoded by other nucleotide sequences in the sample. This rearrangement joins TRBV6-4 to TRBJ2-3, with D maybe TRBD2 (6 bases). Per the germline V gene, CDR1 is MRHNA and CDR2 is SNTAGT. The ends were cut back, 6 bases at V and 0 bases at J, with 10 bases in the middle. This CDR3 is 14 amino acids long. The CDR3 loop is CASSDGTSTDTQYF. In DNA form, the CDR3 reads TGTGCCAGCAGCGACGGGACTAGCACAGATACGCAGTATTTT.

This chain joins TRBV15 and TRBJ1-1, with D hard to call. Germline loops: CDR1 LNHNV, CDR2 YYDKDF (reference sequence). Deletions cut 2 bases from V and 4 bases from J, with 11 bases between. CDR3 length: 14 amino acids. CDR3 region: CATSRRTLGTEAFF. The CDR3 coding sequence is TGTGCCACCAGCAGAAGGACGCTGGGCACTGAAGCTTTCTTT. Variable domain in full (rest from reference TRBV15 and TRBJ1-1): DAMVIQNPRYQVTQFGKPVTLSCSQTLNHNVMYWYQQKSSQAPKLLFHYYDKDFNNEADTPDNFQSRRPNTSFCFLDIRSPGLGDTAMYLCATSRRTLGTEAFFGQGTRLTVV.

The rearrangement uses TRBV5-4 and TRBJ2-7, with D uncertain. Trimming removed 4 bases at V and 0 bases at J, with 5 bases between. The CDR3 covers 12 residues. Germline CDR1 and CDR2: SGHNT and YYREEE (reference sequence). The CDR3 sequence: CASSESSYEQYF. The CDR3 DNA follows: TGTGCCAGCAGCGAAAGCTCCTACGAGCAGTACTTC.

The chain employs TRBV5-6 and TRBJ2-2, with TRBD2 identical over 7 bases. The CDR3 loop spans 15 amino acids. The germline gives CDR1 SGHDT, CDR2 YYEEEE. Trimming took 4 bases from V and 7 from J; bases not matched to a gene: 10. The CDR3 region has the DNA TGTGCCAGCAGCCTCGGGAGGCGGGGTGGCGGGGAGCTGTTTTTT. Translation: CASSLGRRGGGELFF. Using reference TRBV5-6 and TRBJ2-2 for the parts outside the CDR3, the full variable domain is DAGVTQSPTHLIKTRGQQVTLRCSPKSGHDTVSWYQQALGQGPQFIFQYYEEEERQRGNFPDRFSGHQFPNYSSELNVNALLLGDSALYLCASSLGRRGGGELFFGEGSRLTVL.

The chain joins TRBV19 to TRBJ2-7; 7 nucleotides line up with TRBD1. The junction had 9 bases not matched to a gene; V was cut back by 1 base and J by 6 bases. The germline V gene has CDR1 LNHDA and CDR2 SQIVND (reference sequence). CDR3 length: 15 amino acids. The CDR3 protein is CASSIGTGVLGEQYF. The DNA for the CDR3 is TGTGCCAGTAGTATAGGCACAGGGGTGCTTGGCGAGCAGTACTTC.

The chain joins TRBV28 to TRBJ1-5; D uncertain. Germline CDR1 reads MDHEN; CDR2 reads SYDVKM. Trimming removed 3 bases from V and 7 bases from J, with 10 bases in between. This CDR3 is built from 13 residues. The CDR3 loop reads CASSLGPEQPQHF. Written as DNA, the CDR3 is TGTGCCAGCAGTTTGGGTCCGGAGCAGCCCCAGCATTTT.

On this clone: Other DNA sequences in this sample translate to the same CDR3. The chain employs TRBV19 and TRBJ1-2; no reliable D call. Germline CDR1 LNHDA, CDR2 SQIVND (reference sequence). This CDR3 has 13 residues. V was clipped by 1 base and J by 4 bases, with 7 bases between them. CDR3 DNA sequence: TGTGCCAGTAGTATAGGGGTCGGCTATGGCTACACCTTC. This sequence encodes CASSIGVGYGYTF.

The chain joins TRBV2 to TRBJ2-7, with 10 bases lining up with TRBD2. Germline values: CDR1 SNHLY, CDR2 FYNNEI. After removal of 6 bases from V and 3 bases from J, the junction contained 11 bases not matched to a gene. The CDR3 covers 16 residues. CDR3: CASSLSSLAGVYEQYF. DNA of the CDR3: TGTGCCAGCAGCCTAAGTTCCCTAGCGGGAGTCTACGAGCAGTACTTC.

This clone has a single count. V is TRBV9 and J is TRBJ2-7; TRBD1 might be the D (6 bases). Germline values: CDR1 SGDLS, CDR2 YYNGEE. The CDR3 runs 13 residues. Trimming shortened V by 3 bases and J by 5 bases, and 12 bases separated the two germline ends. The CDR3 loop reads CASSGLQGNEQYF. CDR3 in DNA: TGTGCCAGCAGCGGATTACAGGGTAACGAGCAGTACTTC.

Concerning this clone itself: The same CDR3 arises from other DNA sequences in this sample as well. V gene TRBV9 combines with J gene TRBJ2-1; TRBD1 agrees at 9 bases. Germline values: CDR1 SGDLS, CDR2 YYNGEE. The CDR3 length is 15 residues. V lost 3 bases, J lost 0 bases, and 1 base stayed unmatched. CDR3 nucleotides: TGTGCCAGCAGCGCGACAGGGGGCTCCTACAATGAGCAGTTCTTC. It is translated as CASSATGGSYNEQFF.

The rearrangement uses TRBV4-2 and TRBJ1-5; 7 nucleotides align to TRBD1. This CDR3 is 18 amino acids long. V lost 0 bases, J lost 5 bases, and 13 bases stayed unmatched. The V gene's germline CDR1 is LGHNA and CDR2 YNFKEQ. CDR3 coding DNA: TGTGCCAGCAGCCAAGAGGTCAATCGACAGGGAGGGGATCAGCCCCAGCATTTT. Its protein is CASSQEVNRQGGDQPQHF.